This T cell receptor beta chain was found in a study of T-cell reconstitution after alpha-beta-depleted transplantation in children. Study-level results: After one year, T-cell counts and TCRbeta diversity mostly came from new T cells.

The CDR3 length is 13 residues. Germline V gene data show CDR1 as LGHNA and CDR2 as YNFKEQ. V gave up 2 bases and J gave up 6 bases, with 8 bases separating them. This sample's TCRbeta library carried unique molecular identifier barcodes. TCRdb analysed the PCR reads with MiXCR anew, one entry per CDR3 protein. The sample carries nearly 250,000 distinct CDR3 sequences, 6.5% to 9% recorded once. As to this clonotype: Antigen: not known.

The sample was PBMCs, mostly from graft donor cells, taken 180 days after TCRalphabeta/CD19-depleted stem cell transplant. The receptor's source is a male patient younger than 18 who had a stem cell transplant for acute lymphoblastic leukemia, so the T cells may come from the graft donor. The chain combines TRBV4-2 with TRBJ2-1; D not resolved. This CDR3 reads CASSQRPANEQFF. The CDR3 nucleotides read TGTGCCAGCAGCCAACGACCCGCCAATGAGCAGTTCTTC.